This T cell receptor (beta chain) derives from a study of cytomegalovirus exposure and HLA in healthy donors. This CDR3 has 16 residues. Per the germline V gene, CDR1 is MNHEY and CDR2 is SMNVEV (reference sequence). V lost 6 bases and J 0 bases, leaving 12 bases between the germline ends. A word on this clone: No antigen is known for it.

The PCR had 60 Vbeta and 13 Jbeta primers. TCRdb's copy holds only in-frame clones and misses some; the assay was immunoSEQ multiplex PCR. The profile shows some 200,000 clones, just under 70% of them singletons. Study observations and caveats: The listing of fewer than 200 TCR beta chains classed them as cytomegalovirus-associated.

This receptor was taken from a man in his forties or fifties in good health and CMV-seropositive. The sample consisted of PBMCs. This chain uses TRBV27 with TRBJ1-6; a possible D gene is TRBD1 (5 bases). CDR3 loop: CASRGQGSSYNSPLHF. The CDR3 DNA sequence: TGTGCCAGCAGGGGCCAGGGAAGCTCCTATAATTCACCCCTCCACTTT.